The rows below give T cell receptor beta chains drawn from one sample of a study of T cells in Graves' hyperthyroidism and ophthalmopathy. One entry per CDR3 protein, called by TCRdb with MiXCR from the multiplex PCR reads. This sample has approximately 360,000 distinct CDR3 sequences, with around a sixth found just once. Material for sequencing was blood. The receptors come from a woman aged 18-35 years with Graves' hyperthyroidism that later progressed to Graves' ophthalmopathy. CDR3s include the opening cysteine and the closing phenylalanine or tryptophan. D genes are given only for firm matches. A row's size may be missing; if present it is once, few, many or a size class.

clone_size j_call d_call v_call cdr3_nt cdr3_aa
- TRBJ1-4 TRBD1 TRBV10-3 TGTGCCACCCGGGACAGTACAACTAATGAAAAACTGTTTTTT CATRDSTTNEKLFF
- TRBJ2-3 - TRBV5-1 TGCGCCAGCAGCTTTGGGGTTCCCACAGATACGCAGTATTTT CASSFGVPTDTQYF
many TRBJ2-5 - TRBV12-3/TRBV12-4 TGTGCCAGCAGTTTATCCAGCACCCGAACCCAAGAGACCCAGTACTTC CASSLSSTRTQETQYF
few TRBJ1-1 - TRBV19 TGTGCCAGTACCCCCAGGGAAAGGGGAAGCACTGAAGCTTTCTTT CASTPRERGSTEAFF
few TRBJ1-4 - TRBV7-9 TGTGCCAGCAGCACCGAGGGGGCAACTAATGAAAAACTGTTTTTT CASSTEGATNEKLFF
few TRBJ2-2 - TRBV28 TGTGCCAGCAGGGTAGGGTACACCGGGGAGCTGTTTTTT CASRVGYTGELFF
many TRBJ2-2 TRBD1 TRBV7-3 TGTGCCAGCAGCCGGACAGGGGGTTACACCGGGGAGCTGTTTTTT CASSRTGGYTGELFF
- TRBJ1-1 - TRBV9 TGTGCCAGCAGCTCGCAGGGACACCCCGTAGAGGGAGCTTTCTTT CASSSQGHPVEGAFF
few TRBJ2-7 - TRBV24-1 TGTGCCACCAGTGATGGGTTAACCTACGAGCAGTACTTC CATSDGLTYEQYF
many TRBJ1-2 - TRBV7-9 TGTGCCAGCAGCTTCACGGACAGCTTAAACTATGGCTACACCTTC CASSFTDSLNYGYTF
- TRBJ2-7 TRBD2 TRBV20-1 TGCAGTGCTTCCGGGACTAGCGGGAGGGCGGCCTACGAGCAGTACTTC CSASGTSGRAAYEQYF
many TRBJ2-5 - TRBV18 TGTGCCAGCTCACCAGGACAGGAGACCCAGTACTTC CASSPGQETQYF
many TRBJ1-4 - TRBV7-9 TGTGCCAGCAGCTTAGGCCCAGGGGTGGCGGATGAAAAACTGTTTTTT CASSLGPGVADEKLFF
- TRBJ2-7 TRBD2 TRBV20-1 TGCAGTGCTAGATGGAAGCGGGGTGCCTACGAGCAGTACTTC CSARWKRGAYEQYF
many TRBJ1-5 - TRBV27 TGTGCCAGCAGTCGACTGAGCAATCAGCCCCAGCATTTT CASSRLSNQPQHF
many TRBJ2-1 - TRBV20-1 TGCAGTGCTGAGGTCGGACTCATCTACAATGAGCAGTTCTTC CSAEVGLIYNEQFF
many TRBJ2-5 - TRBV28 TGTGCCAGCAGTTTATCGGACAGCCAAGAGACCCAGTACTTC CASSLSDSQETQYF
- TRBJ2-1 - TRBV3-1 TGTGCCAGCAGCCAAAAGCAGCTCAATGAGCAGTTCTTC CASSQKQLNEQFF
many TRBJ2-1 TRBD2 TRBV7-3 TGTGCCAGCAGCCCGATGACTAGCGAGATGCGGAATGAGCAGTTCTTC CASSPMTSEMRNEQFF
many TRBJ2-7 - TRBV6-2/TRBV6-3 TGTGCCAGCAGTCCCGGGACTGTGTACTACGAGCAGTACTTC CASSPGTVYYEQYF
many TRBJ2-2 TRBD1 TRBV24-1 TGTGCCACCAGTGCCTCGCCAGGACAGGGAATGGACGGGGAGCTGTTTTTT CATSASPGQGMDGELFF
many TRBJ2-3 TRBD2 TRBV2 TGTGCCAGCCTAAACGGTTATGCGGGAGCATCAGATACGCAGTATTTT CASLNGYAGASDTQYF
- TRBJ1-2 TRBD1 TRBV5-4 TGTGCCAGCAGCCAAGAGGGTCTGCAGGGGGGTATCTATGACTACACCTTC CASSQEGLQGGIYDYTF
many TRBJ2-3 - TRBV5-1 TGCGCCAGCAGTCCTCAGGGGAGGGAAGCAGATACGCAGTATTTT CASSPQGREADTQYF
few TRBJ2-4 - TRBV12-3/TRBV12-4 TGTGCCAGCAGTACTCGACCGGGACACCAAAACATTCAGTACTTC CASSTRPGHQNIQYF
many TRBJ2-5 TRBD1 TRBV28 TGTGCCAGCAGTTTACCCGGACAGGCCTCCCAAGAGACCCAGTACTTC CASSLPGQASQETQYF
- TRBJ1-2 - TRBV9 TGTGCCAGCAGCCGGGCAGATCCCCCGGGCGGCTACACCTTC CASSRADPPGGYTF
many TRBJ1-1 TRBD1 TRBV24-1 TGTGCCACCAGTGATCCAAAGGGGACAGGGTCTAGAGCTTTCTTT CATSDPKGTGSRAFF
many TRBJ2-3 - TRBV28 TGTGCCAGCAGTTTGGAAGGGGCTAGCACAGATACGCAGTATTTT CASSLEGASTDTQYF
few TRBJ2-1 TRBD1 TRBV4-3 TGCGCCAGCAGCCAAGATCTTGGACAGGGGTTTTATGAGCAGTTCTTC CASSQDLGQGFYEQFF
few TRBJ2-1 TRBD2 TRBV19 TGTGCCAGTAGTATCCCCGGGAGGAGCTACAATGAGCAGTTCTTC CASSIPGRSYNEQFF
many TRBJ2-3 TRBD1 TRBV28 TGTGCCAGCAGATCGACAGGGAACACAGATACGCAGTATTTT CASRSTGNTDTQYF
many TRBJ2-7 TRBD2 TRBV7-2 TGTGCCAGCAGCTTATTTCTGGGACTAGAAAGCTCCTACGAGCAGTACTTC CASSLFLGLESSYEQYF
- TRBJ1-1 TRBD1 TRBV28 TGTGCCAGCAGTCTCACAGGGGGCGAGGGTGAAGCTTTCTTT CASSLTGGEGEAFF
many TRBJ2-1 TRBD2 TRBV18 TGTGCCAGCTCACTTGGACTAGACTCCTACAATGAGCAGTTCTTC CASSLGLDSYNEQFF
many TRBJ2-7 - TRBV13 TGTGCCAGCAGCTTACACGGGACACTTTACGAGCAGTACTTC CASSLHGTLYEQYF